These T cell receptor beta chains were read from a single sample in a study of tumor-infiltrating lymphocytes in primary liver carcinoma. From the multiplex PCR reads, TCRdb called clonotypes with MiXCR, one entry per CDR3 protein. The repertoire has over 95,000 distinct CDR3 sequences, around 63% of them found once; the top ten carry around 8.8%. The specimen sequenced was liver tumor tissue from sampling region 5. These receptors came from an older woman with primary liver carcinoma and hepatitis B virus infection. Each CDR3 is given with its conserved first and last residue. Fields, in order: CDR3 length, J gene, D gene, clone size, V gene, CDR3 protein, CDR3 DNA. A D gene is named only where the DNA matches it firmly. Clone size appears in some rows only: once, few, many, or a class for an expanded clone.

length: 13; J: TRBJ1-6; D: TRBD1; size: few; V: TRBV7-3; CDR3: CASSLQGDSPLHF; DNA: TGTGCCAGCAGCTTGCAGGGGGACTCACCCCTCCACTTT
length: 17; J: TRBJ2-6; D: -; size: -; V: TRBV7-2; CDR3: CASSLVGSSSGANVLTF; DNA: TGTGCCAGCAGCTTAGTAGGGAGTTCCTCTGGGGCCAACGTCCTGACTTTC
length: 15; J: TRBJ2-6; D: -; size: -; V: TRBV6-6; CDR3: CASSMQGARANVLTF; DNA: TGTGCCAGCAGTATGCAGGGTGCCAGGGCCAACGTCCTGACTTTT
length: 12; J: TRBJ2-1; D: -; size: many; V: TRBV29-1; CDR3: CSGSSGLNEQFF; DNA: TGCAGCGGGAGTTCGGGCTTGAATGAGCAGTTCTTC
length: 17; J: TRBJ2-7; D: TRBD2; size: many; V: TRBV6-5; CDR3: CASRRALGSGRAREQYF; DNA: TGTGCCAGCAGGCGCGCTTTAGGAAGCGGGAGGGCTAGGGAGCAGTACTTC
length: 15; J: TRBJ2-3; D: TRBD1; size: -; V: TRBV28; CDR3: CASSTRTGGMDTRYF; DNA: TGTGCCAGCAGTACGAGGACAGGGGGCATGGATACGCGGTATTTT
length: 15; J: TRBJ1-1; D: -; size: -; V: TRBV11-3; CDR3: CASSPPRALNTEAFF; DNA: TGTGCAAGCAGTCCCCCACGGGCCTTGAACACTGAAGCTTTCTTT
length: 16; J: TRBJ2-4; D: TRBD1; size: -; V: TRBV5-1; CDR3: CANSLVQGADMDIQYF; DNA: TGCGCTAACAGCTTGGTTCAGGGGGCGGATATGGACATTCAGTACTTC
length: 13; J: TRBJ2-1; D: TRBD2; size: many; V: TRBV6-2/TRBV6-3; CDR3: CATLAGVRNEQFF; DNA: TGTGCTACTCTGGCGGGAGTGAGGAATGAGCAGTTCTTC
length: 15; J: TRBJ2-1; D: TRBD2; size: -; V: TRBV11-2; CDR3: CASSSTSGRSNEQFF; DNA: TGTGCCAGCAGCTCGACTAGCGGGAGAAGTAATGAGCAATTCTTC
length: 12; J: TRBJ1-6; D: -; size: -; V: TRBV5-1; CDR3: CTTRQENSPLHF; DNA: TGCACCACCAGACAGGAAAATTCACCCCTCCACTTT
length: 16; J: TRBJ1-1; D: -; size: -; V: TRBV6-5; CDR3: CASNSGGAQGWTETFF; DNA: TGTGCCAGCAATAGTGGAGGGGCCCAGGGTTGGACTGAAACTTTCTTT
length: 15; J: TRBJ2-3; D: -; size: once; V: TRBV24-1; CDR3: CATSDATGGWDTQYF; DNA: TGTGCCACCAGTGACGCGACTGGCGGGTGGGATACGCAGTATTTT
length: 14; J: TRBJ1-2; D: -; size: -; V: TRBV11-3; CDR3: CVSSLTTALDGYTF; DNA: TGTGTCAGCAGCTTAACGACGGCTCTTGATGGCTACACCTTC
length: 18; J: TRBJ2-2; D: -; size: -; V: TRBV11-2; CDR3: CASSLAPTAPREHRELFF; DNA: TGTGCAAGCAGCTTAGCCCCGACAGCCCCCCGCGAACACCGGGAGCTGTTTTTT
length: 16; J: TRBJ2-1; D: -; size: once; V: TRBV12-3/TRBV12-4; CDR3: CASSLDGLAVAHEQFF; DNA: TGTGCCAGCAGTTTAGATGGCCTAGCCGTAGCCCATGAACAGTTCTTC
length: 13; J: TRBJ1-2; D: -; size: -; V: TRBV29-1; CDR3: CGAPSATNYGYTF; DNA: TGCGGCGCCCCCTCGGCCACTAACTATGGTTACACCTTC
length: 15; J: TRBJ2-7; D: -; size: -; V: TRBV11-3; CDR3: CASSLGGTVAYEQYF; DNA: TGTGCCAGCAGCCTAGGAGGGACTGTAGCCTACGAGCAGTACTTC
length: 13; J: TRBJ2-7; D: -; size: many; V: TRBV29-1; CDR3: CSVSFAGYYEQYF; DNA: TGCAGCGTTTCGTTCGCGGGATACTACGAGCAGTACTTC
length: 16; J: TRBJ2-3; D: -; size: once; V: TRBV11-2; CDR3: CTSSLAGQAITDRQYF; DNA: TGTACCAGCAGCTTGGCCGGACAAGCGATCACAGATAGGCAGTATTTT
length: 14; J: TRBJ2-7; D: -; size: many; V: TRBV4-1; CDR3: CASSQGPGDYEQYF; DNA: TGCGCCAGCAGCCAAGGTCCAGGGGACTACGAGCAGTACTTC
length: 13; J: TRBJ1-1; D: -; size: -; V: TRBV29-1; CDR3: CSVTWGQGTEAFF; DNA: TGTAGCGTCACGTGGGGGCAGGGGACTGAAGCTTTCTTT
length: 14; J: TRBJ1-4; D: -; size: -; V: TRBV28; CDR3: CTSSSSGSNEKLFF; DNA: TGTACCAGCAGTTCTTCAGGGAGTAATGAAAAACTGTTTTTT
length: 17; J: TRBJ2-1; D: -; size: -; V: TRBV11-3; CDR3: CASSSRGAGTMGNGQFF; DNA: TGTGCCAGCAGCTCCCGAGGGGCGGGGACCATGGGCAATGGGCAGTTCTTC
length: 15; J: TRBJ2-2; D: -; size: -; V: TRBV6-6; CDR3: CASLGSSGLTWELFF; DNA: TGTGCCAGCCTCGGGTCCAGCGGGTTAACCTGGGAGCTTTTTTTT
length: 17; J: TRBJ1-4; D: -; size: -; V: TRBV11-3; CDR3: CASSLGLVFTSNEKLLF; DNA: TGTGCCAGCAGCTTAGGGCTGGTCTTCACAAGTAATGAAAAACTGTTATTT
length: 14; J: TRBJ2-2; D: -; size: -; V: TRBV5-1; CDR3: CASRRTLNTGELFF; DNA: TGCGCCAGCAGAAGGACCCTGAACACCGGGGAGCTGTTTTTT
length: 17; J: TRBJ2-3; D: TRBD1; size: -; V: TRBV6-6; CDR3: CTSSTWTGMSGTDTQYF; DNA: TGTACCAGCAGTACTTGGACAGGGATGAGTGGCACAGATACGCAGTATTTT
length: 14; J: TRBJ2-3; D: -; size: -; V: TRBV11-2; CDR3: CASNVNVRLDTQYF; DNA: TGTGCCAGCAACGTAAACGTACGCTTGGATACGCAGTATTTT
length: 11; J: TRBJ2-2; D: -; size: -; V: TRBV11-3; CDR3: CASMALGELFF; DNA: TGTGCCAGCATGGCTTTGGGGGAACTGTTTTTC
length: 14; J: TRBJ2-1; D: -; size: -; V: TRBV11-3; CDR3: CASSSQSSYNDQFF; DNA: TGTGCCAGCAGCTCCCAGAGCTCTTACAATGATCAGTTCTTC
length: 16; J: TRBJ2-2; D: -; size: -; V: TRBV5-1; CDR3: CASRLGHGQVSGVLFF; DNA: TGCGCCAGCAGATTGGGGCATGGTCAGGTTTCCGGGGTGCTGTTTTTT
length: 16; J: TRBJ2-3; D: -; size: -; V: TRBV5-4; CDR3: CASSNPSSGGADTKYF; DNA: TGTGCCAGCAGCAACCCGTCGAGTGGGGGAGCGGATACGAAGTATTTT
length: 13; J: TRBJ1-2; D: -; size: -; V: TRBV11-2; CDR3: CASRFGPTDGYTF; DNA: TGTGCCAGCCGCTTCGGACCGACGGATGGTTACACCTTC
length: 16; J: TRBJ2-7; D: TRBD1; size: -; V: TRBV4-2; CDR3: CVSSQALGQASYEQYF; DNA: TGTGTCAGCAGTCAGGCCCTGGGACAGGCTTCCTACGAGCAGTACTTC
length: 15; J: TRBJ2-7; D: -; size: many; V: TRBV7-8; CDR3: CATTLLGGPSYEQYF; DNA: TGTGCCACCACCCTTCTGGGAGGTCCCTCCTACGAGCAGTACTTC
length: 17; J: TRBJ1-6; D: TRBD1; size: -; V: TRBV4-1; CDR3: CASSQVLGQGANSPHHF; DNA: TGCGCCAGCAGCCAAGTATTGGGACAGGGGGCAAATTCACCCCACCACTTT
length: 17; J: TRBJ2-1; D: TRBD2; size: -; V: TRBV11-2; CDR3: CISSRRLAGGPGDEQFF; DNA: TGTATCAGCAGTAGGAGACTAGCGGGAGGGCCGGGAGATGAGCAGTTCTTC
length: 18; J: TRBJ2-1; D: TRBD2; size: -; V: TRBV6-1; CDR3: CASSAFPAVTSGSNEQFF; DNA: TGTGCCAGCAGCGCTTTCCCCGCCGTGACTAGCGGGAGCAATGAGCAGTTCTTC
length: 13; J: TRBJ1-5; D: -; size: -; V: TRBV6-6; CDR3: CAVKTGDAQSQHF; DNA: TGTGCCGTGAAGACCGGGGACGCTCAGTCCCAGCATTTT
length: 12; J: TRBJ1-1; D: -; size: once; V: TRBV12-3/TRBV12-4; CDR3: CASMPTNTEAFF; DNA: TGTGCCAGCATGCCGACAAACACTGAGGCTTTCTTT
length: 13; J: TRBJ2-3; D: -; size: once; V: TRBV29-1; CDR3: CSSLTGGTDTQYF; DNA: TGTAGCTCCTTGACTGGCGGCACAGATACGCAGTATTTT
length: 17; J: TRBJ2-1; D: TRBD1; size: -; V: TRBV11-2; CDR3: CASNLTQGQGYRGKQFF; DNA: TGTGCCAGCAACTTAACCCAGGGACAGGGGTACAGGGGTAAGCAGTTCTTC
length: 14; J: TRBJ2-7; D: -; size: -; V: TRBV12-3/TRBV12-4; CDR3: CISSRSIPPYEQYF; DNA: TGTATCAGCAGTAGAAGCATACCTCCCTACGAGCAGTACTTC
length: 16; J: TRBJ1-1; D: -; size: once; V: TRBV6-5; CDR3: CAGSSVGAQGWTEAFF; DNA: TGTGCCGGCAGTAGTGTAGGGGCCCAGGGATGGACTGAAGCTTTCTTT
length: 15; J: TRBJ1-5; D: -; size: -; V: TRBV6-2/TRBV6-3; CDR3: CASTRPPGSNRPQHF; DNA: TGTGCCAGCACCAGGCCGCCTGGAAGCAATCGGCCCCAGCATTTT
length: 14; J: TRBJ1-1; D: TRBD1; size: many; V: TRBV28; CDR3: CASRPGQVNTEAFF; DNA: TGTGCCAGCAGGCCCGGACAGGTGAACACTGAAGCTTTCTTT
length: 12; J: TRBJ2-7; D: -; size: -; V: TRBV10-3; CDR3: CAAKTDTYEQYF; DNA: TGTGCCGCAAAGACAGACACCTACGAGCAGTACTTC
length: 15; J: TRBJ2-1; D: TRBD2; size: few; V: TRBV5-1; CDR3: CASSFSGSSYNEQSF; DNA: TGCGCCAGCAGCTTTAGCGGGAGCTCCTACAATGAGCAGTCCTTC
length: 18; J: TRBJ2-1; D: -; size: -; V: TRBV11-1; CDR3: CASSFWTLVGSGYNEQFF; DNA: TGTGCCAGCAGCTTCTGGACCTTAGTGGGAAGCGGCTACAATGAGCAGTTCTTC
length: 14; J: TRBJ2-7; D: -; size: -; V: TRBV10-3; CDR3: CAALPSESSHEQYF; DNA: TGTGCCGCCCTGCCCTCTGAAAGCTCACACGAGCAGTACTTC
length: 14; J: TRBJ2-3; D: -; size: -; V: TRBV11-2; CDR3: CVSSLAARTDAQYF; DNA: TGTGTCAGCAGCTTAGCAGCCCGCACAGATGCGCAGTATTTT
length: 18; J: TRBJ2-2; D: TRBD1; size: few; V: TRBV7-8; CDR3: CASSLAFGQGQNTGELLF; DNA: TGTGCCAGCAGCTTAGCTTTCGGACAGGGGCAAAACACCGGGGAGCTGCTTTTT
length: 15; J: TRBJ2-7; D: TRBD2; size: -; V: TRBV6-6; CDR3: CTSSRTSLEFHEQYF; DNA: TGTACCAGCAGTAGGACTAGCTTAGAATTCCACGAACAGTACTTC
length: 12; J: TRBJ2-7; D: -; size: -; V: TRBV12-3/TRBV12-4; CDR3: CVSSSRPCEQYF; DNA: TGTGTCAGCAGTTCCCGCCCCTGCGAGCAGTACTTC
length: 12; J: TRBJ2-7; D: -; size: -; V: TRBV29-1; CDR3: CSVVLDYNEQYF; DNA: TGCAGCGTTGTGCTGGACTACAACGAGCAATACTTC
length: 13; J: TRBJ2-1; D: -; size: -; V: TRBV6-5; CDR3: CASSQSGYKEQFF; DNA: TGTGCCAGCAGCCAAAGCGGGTACAAAGAGCAGTTCTTT
length: 14; J: TRBJ1-2; D: -; size: -; V: TRBV5-1; CDR3: CASRINGGGCGYTF; DNA: TGCGCCAGCAGAATAAACGGGGGTGGCTGTGGCTACACCTTC
length: 16; J: TRBJ1-2; D: -; size: many; V: TRBV6-1; CDR3: CASSQTRTARTYGYTF; DNA: TGTGCCAGCAGTCAGACCCGGACAGCTCGAACTTATGGCTACACCTTC